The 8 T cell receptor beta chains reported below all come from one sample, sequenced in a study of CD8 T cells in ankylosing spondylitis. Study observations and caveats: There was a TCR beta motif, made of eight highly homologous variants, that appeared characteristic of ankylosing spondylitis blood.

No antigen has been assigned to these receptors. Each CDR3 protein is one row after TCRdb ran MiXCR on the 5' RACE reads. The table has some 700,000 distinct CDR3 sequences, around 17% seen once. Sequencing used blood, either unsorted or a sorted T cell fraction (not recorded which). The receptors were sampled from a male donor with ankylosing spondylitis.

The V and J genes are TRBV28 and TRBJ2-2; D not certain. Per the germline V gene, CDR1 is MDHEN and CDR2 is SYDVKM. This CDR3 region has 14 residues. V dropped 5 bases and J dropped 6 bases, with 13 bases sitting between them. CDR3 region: CASSTLYPSGELFF. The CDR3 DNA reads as TGTGCCAGCAGTACCCTGTACCCTTCCGGGGAGCTGTTTTTT.

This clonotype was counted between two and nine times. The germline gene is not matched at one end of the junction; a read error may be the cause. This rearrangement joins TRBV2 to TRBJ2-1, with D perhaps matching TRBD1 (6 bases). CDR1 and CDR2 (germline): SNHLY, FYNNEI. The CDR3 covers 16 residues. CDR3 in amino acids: CASSEGRQGSFYEQFF. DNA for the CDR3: TGTGCCAGCAGCGAAGGTCGGCAGGGGTCATTTTATGAGCAGTTCTTC.

Here the CDR3 DNA reads TGCGCCAGCAGCCGGGACAGGGCTGCTGGTGGCTACACCTTC. This gives the protein CASSRDRAAGGYTF. This chain links TRBV10-2 with TRBJ1-2; 9 bases fit TRBD1. Germline CDR1 reads WSHSY; CDR2 reads SAAADI. The CDR3 runs 14 residues. With 6 bases clipped from V and 7 bases from J, the junction kept 9 bases outside the gene matches.

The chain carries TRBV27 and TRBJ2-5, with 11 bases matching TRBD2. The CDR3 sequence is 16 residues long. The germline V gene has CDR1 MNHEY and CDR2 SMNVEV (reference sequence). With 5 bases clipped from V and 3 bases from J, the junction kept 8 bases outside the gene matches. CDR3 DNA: TGTGCCAGCAGTCGGACGGGACTAGCGGCTAAAGAGACCCAGTACTTC. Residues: CASSRTGLAAKETQYF.

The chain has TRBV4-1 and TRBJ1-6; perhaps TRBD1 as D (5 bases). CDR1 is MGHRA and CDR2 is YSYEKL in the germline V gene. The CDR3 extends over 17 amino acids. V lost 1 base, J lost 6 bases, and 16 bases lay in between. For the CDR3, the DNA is TGCGCCAGCAGCCAAGGGGGCGGGGCAGCACCTAATTCACCCCTCCACTTT. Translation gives CASSQGGGAAPNSPLHF.

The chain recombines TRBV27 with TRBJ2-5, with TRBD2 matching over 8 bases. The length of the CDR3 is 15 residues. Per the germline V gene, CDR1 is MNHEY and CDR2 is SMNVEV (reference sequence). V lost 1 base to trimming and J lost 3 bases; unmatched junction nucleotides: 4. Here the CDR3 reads CASSLLGSGEETQYF. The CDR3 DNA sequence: TGTGCCAGCAGTTTATTGGGTAGCGGGGAAGAGACCCAGTACTTC.

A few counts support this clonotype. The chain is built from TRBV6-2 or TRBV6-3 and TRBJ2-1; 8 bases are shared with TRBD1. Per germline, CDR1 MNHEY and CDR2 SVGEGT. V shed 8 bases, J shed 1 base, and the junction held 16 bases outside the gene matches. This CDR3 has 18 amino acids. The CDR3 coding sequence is TGTGCCAGCTTTCCGGGACAGGAAGGGGGCGATTCCTACAATGAGCAGTTCTTC. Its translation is CASFPGQEGGDSYNEQFF.

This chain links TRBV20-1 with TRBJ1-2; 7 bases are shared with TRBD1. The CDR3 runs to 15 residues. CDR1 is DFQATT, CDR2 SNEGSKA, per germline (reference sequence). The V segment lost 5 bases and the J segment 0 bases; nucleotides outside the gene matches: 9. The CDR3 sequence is CSAPIADRANYGYTF. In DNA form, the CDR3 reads TGCAGTGCTCCAATAGCCGACAGGGCTAACTATGGCTACACCTTC.